This TCR beta chain was found in a study of radiation and T cells in renal cell carcinoma. The table came from immunoSEQ multiplex PCR; TCRdb's copy has only in-frame clones and leaves some out. The table lists 140,000 to 150,000 clones, about 86% of them singletons. CDR3 size: 13 residues. Germline CDR1 and CDR2: MNHEY and SMNVEV (reference sequence). The ends were cut back, 2 bases at V and 1 base at J, with 6 bases in the middle. Indicated time point: blood 4 weeks post-SBRT, at nephrectomy. Treatment specified: 15 Gy SBRT to primary tumor, nephrectomy 4 weeks later. The specimen comprised blood, sampled from a patient whose treatment included radiotherapy and nephrectomy. The gene calls are TRBV27 and TRBJ2-7; D unresolved. The source is a woman aged 45-60 years with renal cell carcinoma. CDR3 amino acids: CASSLKVSYEQYF. CDR3 DNA sequence: TGTGCCAGCAGTTTAAAAGTTTCCTACGAGCAGTACTTC.